The 32 T cell receptor beta chains in this list originate from one sample, sequenced in a study of regulatory T cells in long-lasting Graves disease. Time point noted: newly diagnosed GD, antithyroid drugs for less than 3 months. Making the TCR library involved RNA that had been extracted from PBMCs. Sequencing libraries for TCR beta were prepared with iRepertoire HTBI primers and Arm-PCR of CDR3 regions. TCRdb independently ran MiXCR on the multiplex PCR reads; one entry per CDR3 protein. Of a few hundred thousand distinct CDR3 sequences in the sample, around 20% were seen once. The sample in question was peripheral blood mononuclear cells (PBMCs), obtained at new diagnosis, from a patient treated with antithyroid drugs. These receptors were obtained from a female donor with Graves disease.

This clonotype was observed many times. This chain connects TRBV28 to TRBJ2-3, with D perhaps matching TRBD1 (5 bases). Trimming cost V 2 bases and J 1 base, with 7 bases left between them. This CDR3 region has 14 residues. Per germline, CDR1 MDHEN and CDR2 SYDVKM. CDR3 sequence (DNA): TGTGCCAGCAGTTTAATACAGGGCACAGATACGCAGTATTTT. Its translation: CASSLIQGTDTQYF. The full variable domain, completed using reference TRBV28 and TRBJ2-3, is DVKVTQSSRYLVKRTGEKVFLECVQDMDHENMFWYRQDPGLGLRLIYFSYDVKMKEKGDIPEGYSVSREKKERFSLILESASTNQTSMYLCASSLIQGTDTQYFGPGTRLTVL.

The DNA of the CDR3 is TGTGCCAGCAGATCTGGACAAGGAGAGACCCAGTACTTC. This encodes CASRSGQGETQYF. This chain connects TRBV28 to TRBJ2-5; D possibly corresponds to TRBD1 (5 bases). The CDR3 has 13 amino acids. The V end lost 6 bases, the J end lost 4 bases, and 12 bases lay between the germline ends. Per germline, CDR1 MDHEN and CDR2 SYDVKM.

Notes on this clonotype: This is likely an artifact of a read error, given a far larger clone one base away. The chain uses TRBV3-2 and TRBJ2-2. TRBV3-2 is marked as a pseudogene. The CDR3 sequence is 13 residues long. The CDR3 DNA reads as TGTGCCAGCAGCCAAGGGGGAACCGGGGAGCTGTTTTTT. Translated, it gives CASSQGGTGELFF.

The chain carries TRBV20-1 and TRBJ2-5; D ambiguous. This CDR3 contains 14 residues. Germline-derived CDR1 and CDR2 are DFQATT and SNEGSKA (reference sequence). The V and J ends lost 3 bases and 1 base respectively, with 12 bases between them. CDR3 DNA sequence: TGCAGTGCTAGGACCCCCTTGACCCAAGAGACCCAGTACTTC. Translated, it gives CSARTPLTQETQYF.

In its sample, this clonotype was seen many times. This sequence joins TRBV20-1 and TRBJ2-3; 13 positions match TRBD2. With V trimmed by 8 bases and J by 6 bases, 11 bases remained unmatched. Germline assignment: CDR1 DFQATT and CDR2 SNEGSKA (reference sequence). There are 15 residues in the CDR3. This CDR3 reads CSPLGLAGVGDTQYF. The CDR3 DNA reads TGCAGTCCCCTAGGACTAGCGGGAGTGGGGGATACGCAGTATTTT.

The sample holds many counts of this clonotype. The V call is TRBV20-1, the J call TRBJ2-3; unclear D gene. V was pared by 4 bases and J by 2 bases, with 16 bases between. There are 15 residues in the CDR3. Germline V gene data show CDR1 as DFQATT and CDR2 as SNEGSKA (reference sequence). The CDR3 DNA sequence: TGCAGTGCTACGACGCCTACCGATTACACAGATACGCAGTATTTT. Its translation: CSATTPTDYTDTQYF.

This clonotype was observed many times. The chain links TRBV20-1 to TRBJ2-1; perhaps TRBD2 as D (6 bases). CDR3 size: 15 residues. Between the trimmed V and J ends, which lost 6 bases and 5 bases, there was a span of 20 bases. From germline, CDR1 is DFQATT and CDR2 SNEGSKA (reference sequence). The CDR3, as DNA: TGCAGTGCCCGGGACGGGGGACTCTCTAACAATGAGCAGTTCTTC. Translated, it gives CSARDGGLSNNEQFF.

This clonotype was seen repeatedly, ten times or more. The gene calls are TRBV3-1 and TRBJ2-2; possibly TRBD2 for D (5 bases). The CDR3 length is 15 residues. The germline CDR1 and CDR2 sequences are LGHDT and YNNKEL (reference sequence). V was clipped by 3 bases and J by 5 bases, with 13 bases between them. DNA for the CDR3: TGTGCCAGCAGCCACGGACTTATAGAGACCGGGGAGCTGTTTTTT. Translation gives CASSHGLIETGELFF.

At least ten counts were recorded for this clonotype. The V and J genes are TRBV7-2 and TRBJ2-5; the D gene is possibly TRBD1 (7 bases). The CDR3 is 16 residues long. CDR1 SGHTA and CDR2 FQGNSA come from the germline V gene. The V gene lost 5 bases and the J gene lost 3 bases, with 19 bases spanning the gap. CDR3 protein: CASSPEGAGWEETQYF. DNA for the CDR3: TGTGCCAGCAGCCCGGAGGGGGCGGGTTGGGAAGAGACCCAGTACTTC. The full variable domain, in which reference TRBV7-2 and TRBJ2-5 provide the parts outside the CDR3, is GAGVSQSPSNKVTEKGKDVELRCDPISGHTALYWYRQSLGQGLEFLIYFQGNSAPDKSGLPSDRFSAERTGGSVSTLTIQRTQQEDSAVYLCASSPEGAGWEETQYFGPGTRLLVL.

On this clonotype: Since a far larger clone is one base different, this is likely a read error. This chain links TRBV7-6 with TRBJ2-7; D not resolved. Germline V gene lookup returns CDR1 SGHVS and CDR2 FNYEAQ. Trimming cost V 3 bases and J 7 bases, with 10 bases left between them. The CDR3 covers 12 residues. The CDR3 spells CASSFVSNEQYF. CDR3 bases: TGTGCCAGCAGCTTCGTCTCCAATGAGCAGTACTTC. The variable domain in full, with the rest retrieved from reference TRBV7-6 and TRBJ2-7, is GAGVSQSPRYKVTKRGQDVALRCDPISGHVSLYWYRQALGQGPEFLTYFNYEAQQDKSGLPNDRFSAERPEGSISTLTIQRTEQRDSAMYRCASSFVSNEQYFGPGTRLTVT.

There are many counts of this clonotype. V and J are TRBV3-1 and TRBJ1-4; no clear D gene. Germline loops: CDR1 LGHDT, CDR2 YNNKEL (reference sequence). Trimming removed 3 bases at V and 6 bases at J, with 11 bases between. There are 14 residues in the CDR3. CDR3 in amino acids: CASSQKVVDEKLFF. In DNA, the CDR3 is TGTGCCAGCAGCCAGAAGGTTGTCGATGAAAAACTGTTTTTT.

About this clonotype: This sequence may be a read error, since a much larger clone differs from it by one base. V gene TRBV9 combines with J gene TRBJ2-1; possibly TRBD2 for D (7 bases). CDR1 and CDR2 (germline): SGDLS, YYNGEE. The CDR3 extends over 17 amino acids. V lost 0 bases and J lost 4, with 17 bases in between. The CDR3 nucleotides read TGTGCCAGCAGCGTAGATCTTGGGGGGGGGGCTTACAATGAGCAGTTCTTC. Amino acid sequence: CASSVDLGGGAYNEQFF.

There are many counts of this clonotype. The chain carries TRBV29-1 and TRBJ1-1; D gene uncertain. Germline CDR1 and CDR2: SQVTM and ANQGSEA. Trimming stripped 5 bases from V and 4 bases from J, with 11 bases between. The CDR3 runs 12 residues. CDR3 nucleotides: TGCAGCGTTAGTCTTGCCAGCACTGAAGCTTTCTTT. Translating gives CSVSLASTEAFF.

This clonotype was recorded at least ten times. The chain joins TRBV7-9 to TRBJ1-5, with a possible D match to TRBD1 (5 bases). Looked up from germline, CDR1 is SEHNR and CDR2 is FQNEAQ (reference sequence). The germline V and J ends were trimmed by 4 bases and 0 bases, with 16 bases remaining between them. The CDR3 extends over 17 amino acids. The CDR3 loop is CASSSDTGWFSNQPQHF. In DNA form, the CDR3 reads TGTGCCAGCAGCTCGGACACCGGTTGGTTTAGCAATCAGCCCCAGCATTTT.

This clonotype was observed at least ten times. The junction shows a germline mismatch at one end, possibly a read error. The rearrangement joins TRBV7-2 to TRBJ1-5; D is undetermined. Germline V gene lookup returns CDR1 SGHTA and CDR2 FQGNSA. There are 15 residues in the CDR3. The CDR3 loop reads CASSPGVGSNQPQHF. The CDR3 DNA is TGCGCCAGCAGCCCGGGAGTGGGGAGCAATCAGCCCCAGCATTTT. Full variable domain (rest looked up from reference TRBV7-2 and TRBJ1-5): GAGVSQSPSNKVTEKGKDVELRCDPISGHTALYWYRQSLGQGLEFLIYFQGNSAPDKSGLPSDRFSAERTGGSVSTLTIQRTQQEDSAVYLCASSPGVGSNQPQHFGDGTRLSIL.

About this clonotype itself: Given a far larger clone just one base away, this is likely a sequencing read error. The chain couples TRBV6-9 to TRBJ2-7; 10 bases map to TRBD1. Germline-derived CDR1 and CDR2 are MNHGY and SVAAGI. This CDR3 has 15 amino acids. The CDR3 protein is CVSSSSGQGNYEQYF. CDR3 bases: TGTGTCAGCAGTTCCTCGGGACAGGGGAACTACGAGCAGTACTTC.

This clonotype was recorded at least ten times. This chain uses TRBV20-1 with TRBJ2-3; 8 bases map to TRBD2. CDR3 length: 15 amino acids. Germline V gives CDR1 DFQATT, CDR2 SNEGSKA (reference sequence). V was clipped by 3 bases and J by 5 bases; unmatched bases: 10. The chain's CDR3 is CSASGRAGVGDTQYF. For the CDR3, the DNA is TGCAGTGCTAGCGGAAGAGCGGGGGTGGGAGATACGCAGTATTTT.

On this clonotype itself: This may arise from a read error, as a much more abundant clone is one base away. V is TRBV7-2 and J is TRBJ2-2, with 9 bases aligning to TRBD1. With V trimmed by 8 bases and J by 6 bases, 10 bases remained unmatched. The CDR3 extends over 15 amino acids. The germline CDR1 and CDR2 sequences are SGHTA and FQGNSA. CDR3 nucleotide sequence: TGTGCCAGCGGCTCAGGACAGGGGTTCGCCGGGGAGCTGTTTTTT. Its protein is CASGSGQGFAGELFF.

The chain carries TRBV7-2 and TRBJ1-4; 7 bases match TRBD1. Trimming cost V 4 bases and J 7 bases; bases outside gene matches: 9. The CDR3 runs to 15 residues. Per the germline V gene, CDR1 is SGHTA and CDR2 is FQGNSA. DNA of the CDR3: TGTGCCAGCAGCTCATCGACAGGGTGGGGTGAAAAACTGTTTTTT. It translates to CASSSSTGWGEKLFF.

On this clonotype itself: A far larger clone is just one base off, so this is likely a read error. The chain has TRBV7-2 and TRBJ1-6, with a tentative D call TRBD1 (6 bases). Germline V gene lookup returns CDR1 SGHTA and CDR2 FQGNSA. Trimming pared 0 bases from V and 0 bases from J, leaving 12 bases between. CDR3 length equals 18 residues. The CDR3 bases are TGTGCCAGCAGCTTAGCCATGGGACACTACTCCTATAATTCACCCCTCCACTTT. Its protein product is CASSLAMGHYSYNSPLHF.

There are a few counts of this clonotype. A much larger clone lies a single base off, so this may be a read error. The chain couples TRBV6-1 to TRBJ2-1; 13 nucleotides match TRBD2. V lost 7 bases and J lost 3; bases outside the gene matches: 6. Germline assignment: CDR1 MNHNS and CDR2 SASEGT. There are 16 residues in the CDR3. The CDR3 loop is CASTPGLAGIYNEQFF. As DNA, the CDR3 is TGTGCCAGCACCCCGGGACTAGCGGGAATCTACAATGAGCAGTTCTTC.

This clonotype came up many times. The CDR3 DNA sequence: TGTGCCAGCAGTTCGGGACCGATCTCTGGAAACACCATATATTTT. It specifies CASSSGPISGNTIYF. The rearrangement joins TRBV27 to TRBJ1-3; possibly TRBD1 for D (5 bases). V shed 4 bases and J shed 0 bases, with 10 bases lying between them. This CDR3 region has 15 residues. Germline V gene sequence: CDR1 MNHEY, CDR2 SMNVEV (reference sequence).

This clonotype showed up just a few times. V usage is TRBV20-1 and J usage is TRBJ2-1, with TRBD2 identical over 10 bases. Germline V gene sequence: CDR1 DFQATT, CDR2 SNEGSKA (reference sequence). Germline trimming cut 6 bases from V and 3 bases from J; bases unmatched to any gene: 5. The CDR3 consists of 14 residues. CDR3 residues: CSALAGDGYNEQFF. Here the CDR3 DNA reads TGCAGTGCCCTAGCGGGAGATGGCTACAATGAGCAGTTCTTC.

This clonotype was counted ten times or more. This sequence joins TRBV27 and TRBJ2-3; maybe TRBD2 (5 bases). V lost 7 bases to trimming and J lost 3 bases, with 14 bases between them. The germline gives CDR1 MNHEY, CDR2 SMNVEV (reference sequence). This CDR3 contains 14 residues. CDR3 DNA sequence: TGTGCCAGCATCGCTCGGGGTAGAACAGATACGCAGTATTTT. The encoded protein is CASIARGRTDTQYF.

The chain combines TRBV2 with TRBJ2-7, with D perhaps TRBD1 (5 bases). Germline CDR1 reads SNHLY; CDR2 reads FYNNEI. V lost 1 base to trimming and J lost 3 bases, with 13 bases between them. The CDR3 extends over 15 amino acids. The CDR3 here is CASSEGPGQGYEQYF. CDR3 coding DNA: TGTGCCAGCAGTGAAGGTCCAGGGCAGGGCTACGAGCAGTACTTC.

This clonotype occurred many times. This chain joins TRBV12-3 or TRBV12-4 and TRBJ2-3; the D gene is possibly TRBD2 (6 bases). The J call may be in error: the DNA end matches TRBJ2-7 better. There are 14 residues in the CDR3. The CDR3 nucleotides read TGTGCCAGCAGTTTAAGTTTGGGGGGTTACGAGCAGTACTTC. Its translation is CASSLSLGGYEQYF.

Ten or more counts support this clonotype. For the CDR3, the DNA is TGTGCCAGCGGAGACAGGCCTTATGGCTACACCTTC. As protein: CASGDRPYGYTF. The chain links TRBV27 to TRBJ1-2, with D possibly TRBD1 on 6 matching bases. V was trimmed by 8 bases and J by 5 bases, leaving 12 bases between them. This CDR3 is 12 amino acids long. CDR1 is MNHEY and CDR2 is SMNVEV in the germline V gene (reference sequence).

As to this clonotype: With only one base between it and a far larger clone, this is likely a read error. The chain recombines TRBV3-1 with TRBJ2-7, with D possibly being TRBD1 (6 bases). Trimming stripped 5 bases from V and 6 bases from J, with 11 bases between. In germline, CDR1 is LGHDT, CDR2 YNNKEL (reference sequence). The CDR3 extends over 12 amino acids. The CDR3 loop reads CASSTLGGEQYF. In DNA, the CDR3 is TGTGCCAGCAGCACCTTAGGGGGCGAGCAGTACTTC.

This clonotype appeared many times. The rearrangement joins TRBV28 to TRBJ2-5; D might be TRBD1 or TRBD2, each matching 5 bases. Trimming removed 2 bases from V and 3 bases from J, with 13 bases in between. The CDR3 covers 15 residues. The germline V gene has CDR1 MDHEN and CDR2 SYDVKM. The CDR3 coding sequence is TGTGCCAGCAGTTTACCGGGGCTTAGAAAAGAGACCCAGTACTTC. Protein product: CASSLPGLRKETQYF.

This clonotype occurred many times. The J gene is TRBJ2-7, the V gene TRBV30; unclear D gene. The germline gives CDR1 GTSNPN, CDR2 SVGIG (reference sequence). Trimming removed 3 bases from V and 6 bases from J, with 15 bases in between. This CDR3 is 13 amino acids long. The CDR3, as DNA: TGTGCCTGGAGACCCCCCGGGCTCTTCGAGCAGTACTTC. Translated: CAWRPPGLFEQYF.

A word on this clonotype: This may be a read error, as it is one base from a much larger clone. The V call is TRBV12-3 or TRBV12-4, the J call TRBJ2-1; 7 bases align to TRBD2. After removal of 5 bases from V and 6 bases from J, the junction contained 10 bases not matched to a gene. The CDR3 runs 15 residues. CDR3 protein: CASSLTSAFSNEQFF. CDR3 coding DNA: TGTGCCAGCAGTCTCACTAGCGCCTTTTCCAATGAGCAGTTCTTC.

This clonotype was seen repeatedly, ten times or more. This chain joins TRBV2 and TRBJ2-1, with 7 bases fitting TRBD1. J lost 10 bases, V lost 2 bases, and 5 bases had no gene match. This CDR3 is built from 13 residues. Germline CDR1 and CDR2: SNHLY and FYNNEI. CDR3 in DNA: TGTGCCAGCAGTGAATCGCACAGGGGCGAGCAGTTCTTC. It is translated as CASSESHRGEQFF.